This T cell receptor beta chain emerged from a study of radiation and T cells in renal cell carcinoma. Study information: Nephrectomy followed 15 Gy stereotactic body radiation by 4 weeks. Findings and caveats of the study: From baseline, blood top tumor clonotypes peaked at 2 weeks post-radiation.

To note about this clone: Its antigen is still unknown.

This sample's time point: blood 2 weeks post-SBRT. Regarding treatment: 15 Gy SBRT to primary tumor, nephrectomy 4 weeks later. Blood was sampled at baseline, 2 weeks and 4 weeks after SBRT. The tumor was a clear cell renal cell carcinoma. The CDR3 sequence is 16 residues long. Trimming shortened V by 2 bases and J by 2 bases, and 16 bases separated the two germline ends. CDR1 is SGHDT, CDR2 YYEEEE, per germline. TCRdb's copy holds only in-frame clones and misses some; the assay was immunoSEQ multiplex PCR. The sample records about 130,000 clones, around nine tenths being singletons. The sequencing used blood, collected from a patient whose treatment included radiotherapy and nephrectomy. This clonotype originated in a woman in her 70s with renal cell carcinoma. The V call is TRBV5-6, the J call TRBJ2-5; a possible D gene is TRBD1 (6 bases). The CDR3 coding sequence is TGTGCCAGCAGCTTTGACTACAGGGCTCGTCAAGAGACCCAGTACTTC. The encoded protein is CASSFDYRARQETQYF.